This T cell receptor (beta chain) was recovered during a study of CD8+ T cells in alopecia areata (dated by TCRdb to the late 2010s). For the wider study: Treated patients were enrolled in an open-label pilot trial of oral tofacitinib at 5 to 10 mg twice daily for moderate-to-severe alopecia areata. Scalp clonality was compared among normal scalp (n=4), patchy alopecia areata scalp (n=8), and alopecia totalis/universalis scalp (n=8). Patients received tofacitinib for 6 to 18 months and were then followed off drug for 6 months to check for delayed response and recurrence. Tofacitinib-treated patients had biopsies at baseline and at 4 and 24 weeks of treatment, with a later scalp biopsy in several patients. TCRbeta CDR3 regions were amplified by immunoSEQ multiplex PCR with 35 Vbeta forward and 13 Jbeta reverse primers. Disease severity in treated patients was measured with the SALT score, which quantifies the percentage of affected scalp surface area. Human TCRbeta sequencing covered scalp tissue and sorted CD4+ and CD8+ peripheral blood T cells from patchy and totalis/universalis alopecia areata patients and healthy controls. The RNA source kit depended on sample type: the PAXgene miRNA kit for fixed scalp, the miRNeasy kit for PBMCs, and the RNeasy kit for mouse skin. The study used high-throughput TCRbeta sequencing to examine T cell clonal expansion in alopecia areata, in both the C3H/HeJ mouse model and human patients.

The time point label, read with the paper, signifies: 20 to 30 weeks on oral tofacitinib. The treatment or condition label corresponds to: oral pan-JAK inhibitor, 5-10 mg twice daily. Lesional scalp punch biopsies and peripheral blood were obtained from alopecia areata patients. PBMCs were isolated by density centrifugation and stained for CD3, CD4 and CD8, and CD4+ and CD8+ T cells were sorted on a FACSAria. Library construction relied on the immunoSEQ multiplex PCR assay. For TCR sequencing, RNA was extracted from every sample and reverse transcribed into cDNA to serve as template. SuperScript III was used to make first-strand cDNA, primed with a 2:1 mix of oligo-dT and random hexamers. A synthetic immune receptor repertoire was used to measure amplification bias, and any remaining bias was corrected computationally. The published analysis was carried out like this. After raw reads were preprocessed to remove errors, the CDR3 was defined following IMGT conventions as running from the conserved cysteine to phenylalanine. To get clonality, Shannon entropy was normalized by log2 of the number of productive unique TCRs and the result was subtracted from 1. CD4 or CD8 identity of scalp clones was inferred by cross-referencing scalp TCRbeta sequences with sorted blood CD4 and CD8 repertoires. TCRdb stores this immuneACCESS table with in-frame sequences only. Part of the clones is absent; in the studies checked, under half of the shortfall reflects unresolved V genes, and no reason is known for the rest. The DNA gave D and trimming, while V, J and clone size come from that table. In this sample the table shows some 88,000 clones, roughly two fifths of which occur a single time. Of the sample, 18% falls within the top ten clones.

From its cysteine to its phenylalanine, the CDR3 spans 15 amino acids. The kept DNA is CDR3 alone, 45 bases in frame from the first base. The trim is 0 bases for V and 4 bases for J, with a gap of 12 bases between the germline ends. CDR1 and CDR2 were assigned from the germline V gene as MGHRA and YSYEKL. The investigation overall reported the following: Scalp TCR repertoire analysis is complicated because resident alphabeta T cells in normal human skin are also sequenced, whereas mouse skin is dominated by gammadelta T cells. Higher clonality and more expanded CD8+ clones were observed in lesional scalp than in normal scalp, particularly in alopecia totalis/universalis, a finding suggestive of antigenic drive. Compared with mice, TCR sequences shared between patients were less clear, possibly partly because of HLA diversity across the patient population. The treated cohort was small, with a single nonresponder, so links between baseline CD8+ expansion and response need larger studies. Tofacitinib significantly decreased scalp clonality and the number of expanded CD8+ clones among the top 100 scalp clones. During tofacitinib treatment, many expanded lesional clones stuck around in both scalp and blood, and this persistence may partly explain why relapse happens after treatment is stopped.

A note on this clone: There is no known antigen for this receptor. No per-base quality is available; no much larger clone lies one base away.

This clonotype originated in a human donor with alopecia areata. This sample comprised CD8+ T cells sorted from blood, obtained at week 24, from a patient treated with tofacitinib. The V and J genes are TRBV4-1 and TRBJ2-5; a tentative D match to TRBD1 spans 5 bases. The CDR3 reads CASSQDYRRSETQYF. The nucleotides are TGCGCCAGCAGCCAAGATTACAGGCGGTCAGAGACCCAGTACTTC.